The 4 T cell receptor beta chains reported below all come from one sample, sequenced in a study of regulatory T cells in long-lasting Graves disease. The time point: newly diagnosed GD, antithyroid drugs for less than 3 months. Researchers made the TCR library from RNA that was extracted from PBMCs. Building of the TCR beta libraries involved iRepertoire HTBI primers and Arm-PCR of CDR3 regions. TCRdb re-called the multiplex PCR reads with MiXCR, one entry per CDR3 protein. The sample has over 500,000 distinct CDR3 sequences; around 15% are singletons. These data also featured in a second study, about T cells in Graves' hyperthyroidism and ophthalmopathy.

The material was peripheral blood mononuclear cells (PBMCs), obtained at new diagnosis, from a patient treated with antithyroid drugs. These receptors all come from a man between 18 and 29 years old with Graves disease.

The genes are TRBV25-1 and TRBJ2-7, with TRBD1 matching over 9 bases. This CDR3 spans 16 amino acids. V was pared by 3 bases and J by 7 bases, with 13 bases of the junction left unmatched. The germline V gene encodes CDR1 MGHDK and CDR2 SYGVNS. The CDR3 sequence: CASSDPGTGRGDEQYF. The CDR3 nucleotides are TGTGCCAGCAGTGACCCCGGGACAGGGAGAGGTGATGAGCAGTACTTC.

In its sample, this clonotype was seen many times. The chain combines TRBV11-2 with TRBJ2-1, with D maybe TRBD1 (5 bases). The CDR3 is 15 residues long. Germline V gene lookup returns CDR1 SGHAT and CDR2 FQNNGV. V was pared by 2 bases and J by 6 bases, with 14 bases between. CDR3 sequence reads: CASSLMTVVGNEQFF. The CDR3 nucleotides read TGTGCCAGCAGCTTAATGACAGTAGTGGGCAATGAGCAGTTCTTC.

This clonotype was seen ten or more times. The CDR3: CASSLLPGGPQETQYF. CDR3 DNA sequence: TGTGCCAGCAGTTTATTGCCGGGAGGGCCCCAAGAGACCCAGTACTTC. The genes are TRBV27 and TRBJ2-5; TRBD2 agrees at 8 bases. The length of the CDR3 is 16 residues. V gave up 1 base and J gave up 1 base; unmatched junction bases: 5. CDR1 MNHEY and CDR2 SMNVEV come from the germline V gene (reference sequence).

The sample holds a few counts of this clonotype. The chain couples TRBV6-1 to TRBJ1-5; a possible D gene is TRBD1 (6 bases). V was clipped by 4 bases and J by 5 bases, with 18 bases between them. Germline CDR1 is MNHNS and CDR2 is SASEGT. This CDR3 contains 16 residues. The CDR3 sequence: CASSGFGGHKDQPQHF. The CDR3 DNA reads TGTGCCAGCAGTGGGTTTGGGGGACACAAAGATCAGCCCCAGCATTTT.